The 23 T cell receptor beta chains reported below all come from one sample, sequenced in a study of beta chain features in type 1 diabetes. What was sequenced were expressed TCRB transcripts, since all of the isolated RNA had been reverse transcribed. The data were produced by immunoSEQ multiplex PCR, yet TCRdb's version contains in-frame clones alone and is incomplete. The data contain around 300,000 clones, 7.5% to 9.5% of them seen just once; the ten biggest clones take up about 0.93%. Sample: central memory CD4+ T cells from blood. The receptors originated from a woman under 30 in good health.

Only a few counts were recorded for this clone. The chain recombines TRBV30 with TRBJ2-7; TRBD2 agrees at 7 bases. The V segment lost 1 base and the J segment 2 bases; nucleotides outside the gene matches: 5. The germline CDR1 and CDR2 sequences are GTSNPN and SVGIG (reference sequence). CDR3 length equals 14 residues. The chain's CDR3 is CAWSGRGTAYEQYV. The CDR3 DNA is TGTGCCTGGAGTGGGCGGGGGACCGCCTACGAGCAGTACGTC.

Here the CDR3 reads CASSMGTENTEAFF. The CDR3 DNA follows: TGTGCCAGCAGCATGGGGACAGAGAACACTGAAGCTTTCTTT. The chain employs TRBV9 and TRBJ1-1; TRBD1 agrees at 7 bases. Germline lookup yields CDR1 SGDLS and CDR2 YYNGEE. The CDR3 spans 14 residues. The V and J ends lost 4 bases and 1 base, in that order; junction bases with no gene match: 4.

Ten or more counts support this clone. The same CDR3 also results from other DNA sequences found in this sample. The chain couples TRBV14 to TRBJ1-1, with D perhaps matching TRBD1 (5 bases). The germline CDR1 and CDR2 sequences are SGHDN and FVKESK. This CDR3 has 14 amino acids. V lost 1 base and J 1 base, leaving 7 bases between the germline ends. The CDR3 here is CASSQVRGNTEAFF. CDR3 nucleotide sequence: TGTGCCAGCAGCCAAGTGAGGGGGAACACTGAAGCTTTCTTT. Based on the CDR3 plus reference TRBV14 and TRBJ1-1, the full variable domain is EAGVTQFPSHSVIEKGQTVTLRCDPISGHDNLYWYRRVMGKEIKFLLHFVKESKQDESGMPNNRFLAERTGGTYSTLKVQPAELEDSGVYFCASSQVRGNTEAFFGQGTRLTVV.

This clone was counted a few times. V is TRBV25-1 and J is TRBJ2-3; TRBD1 matches 9 bases. Trimming removed 2 bases from V and 14 bases from J; junction bases left unmatched: 11. CDR3 length: 14 amino acids. Germline V CDR1 and CDR2: MGHDK, SYGVNS. This CDR3 reads CASSEPIDRGVLYF. In DNA form, the CDR3 reads TGTGCCAGCAGTGAACCTATCGACAGGGGGGTTCTGTATTTT.

The sample holds a few counts of this clone. This chain links TRBV6-6 with TRBJ2-7, with 7 bases aligning to TRBD1. CDR3 size: 14 residues. Germline assignment: CDR1 MNHNY and CDR2 SVGAGI (reference sequence). The ends lost 5 bases at V and 6 bases at J; junction bases unmatched: 10. CDR3 bases: TGTGCCAGCAGTAACCGACAGGGTGGGGGCGAGCAGTACGTC. This translates into CASSNRQGGGEQYV.

The rearrangement uses TRBV30 and TRBJ1-2, with 12 bases fitting TRBD1. Germline trimming cut 5 bases from V and 4 bases from J; bases unmatched to any gene: 5. The CDR3 covers 14 residues. Germline-derived CDR1 and CDR2 are GTSNPN and SVGIG (reference sequence). The CDR3 sequence is CAWGRDRGPYGYTF. The CDR3 region has the DNA TGTGCCTGGGGCCGGGACAGGGGGCCCTATGGCTACACCTTC.

This clone was seen ten or more times. V gene TRBV5-1 combines with J gene TRBJ2-5; TRBD2 might be the D (5 bases). The CDR3 has 14 residues. The V end lost 4 bases, the J end lost 2 bases, and 12 bases lay between the germline ends. The germline V gene has CDR1 SGHRS and CDR2 YFSETQ. The CDR3 DNA is TGCGCCAGCAGCACCGGACGGGGACAAGAGACCCAGTACTTC. Its translation: CASSTGRGQETQYF.

This clone was found a few times. The V and J genes are TRBV6-5 and TRBJ2-7; the D gene could be TRBD1 or TRBD2 (5 bases each). There are 14 residues in the CDR3. V shed 6 bases and J shed 1 base, with 13 bases lying between them. The V gene's germline CDR1 is MNHEY and CDR2 SVGAGI. The CDR3 here is CASRARQRSYEQYF. The CDR3 DNA is TGTGCCAGCAGGGCTCGACAGCGGTCCTACGAGCAGTACTTC.

V is TRBV18 and J is TRBJ1-1, with D perhaps TRBD1 (6 bases). The V and J ends lost 3 bases and 4 bases respectively, with 12 bases between them. The germline V gene encodes CDR1 KGHSH and CDR2 LQKENI. This CDR3 has 14 amino acids. The CDR3 loop reads CASSPQQGSTEAFF. In nucleotides, the CDR3 is TGTGCCAGCTCACCCCAACAGGGAAGCACTGAAGCTTTCTTT.

In its sample, this clone was seen a few times. The chain couples TRBV7-2 to TRBJ2-5, with 9 bases lining up with TRBD1. V shed 5 bases and J 2 bases; nucleotides not matched to a gene: 0. CDR1 and CDR2 from the germline V gene are SGHTA and FQGNSA. The CDR3 contains 13 residues. CDR3 in DNA: TGTGCCAGCAGCGACAGGGGGCAAGAGACCCAGTACTTC. Translated, it gives CASSDRGQETQYF.

The V call is TRBV5-1, the J call TRBJ1-5; D is unclear. V lost 0 bases to trimming and J lost 3 bases, with 10 bases between them. This CDR3 spans 15 amino acids. CDR1 and CDR2 from the germline V gene are SGHRS and YFSETQ. The CDR3 nucleotides read TGCGCCAGCAGCTTGGATGGCAGTCCCAATCAGCCCCAGCATTTT. Its protein product is CASSLDGSPNQPQHF. Together with reference TRBV5-1 and TRBJ1-5, the CDR3 gives the full variable domain: KAGVTQTPRYLIKTRGQQVTLSCSPISGHRSVSWYQQTPGQGLQFLFEYFSETQRNKGNFPGRFSGRQFSNSRSEMNVSTLELGDSALYLCASSLDGSPNQPQHFGDGTRLSIL.

V usage is TRBV29-1 and J usage is TRBJ2-5; TRBD1 matches at 8 bases. Trimming took 4 bases from V and 5 from J; bases not matched to a gene: 3. The CDR3 totals 12 residues. Germline CDR1 and CDR2: SQVTM and ANQGSEA. CDR3 DNA sequence: TGCAGCGTTGTTACAGGGGGGGAGACCCAGTACTTC. It translates to CSVVTGGETQYF.

The chain uses TRBV2 and TRBJ2-5; the match to TRBD2 covers 7 bases. The CDR3 is 12 amino acids. Per the germline V gene, CDR1 is SNHLY and CDR2 is FYNNEI. The V gene end was trimmed by 8 bases and the J gene end by 5 bases; junction bases not matched to a gene: 5. CDR3 DNA: TGTGCCAGCGGCGACGGGGGGGAGACCCAGTACTTC. This codes for CASGDGGETQYF.

The genes are TRBV7-9 and TRBJ1-1; 9 bases align to TRBD1. The CDR3 sequence is 15 residues long. V trimming: 1 base; J trimming: 2 bases; junction bases outside the gene matches: 2. CDR1 and CDR2 from the germline V gene are SEHNR and FQNEAQ (reference sequence). In DNA form, the CDR3 reads TGTGCCAGCAGCTTAGTAACAGGGGGCAACACTGAAGCTTTCTTT. The encoded protein is CASSLVTGGNTEAFF.

In this sample, this clone turned up a few times. The chain recombines TRBV7-2 with TRBJ2-2; 8 positions agree with TRBD2. V was pared by 4 bases and J by 5 bases, with 9 bases of the junction left unmatched. Germline CDR1 is SGHTA and CDR2 is FQGNSA. The CDR3 runs 16 residues. The chain's CDR3 is CASSSPGGGGTGELFF. The CDR3 DNA sequence: TGTGCCAGCAGCTCCCCCGGGGGCGGGGGGACCGGGGAGCTGTTTTTT.

The chain recombines TRBV18 with TRBJ2-3; D is perhaps TRBD1 (7 bases). The CDR3 extends over 18 amino acids. Germline lookup yields CDR1 KGHSH and CDR2 LQKENI. V was clipped by 3 bases and J by 2 bases, with 21 bases between them. CDR3: CASSPQMGPRGDTDTQYF. The DNA for the CDR3 is TGTGCCAGCTCACCTCAAATGGGGCCCAGGGGGGACACAGATACGCAGTATTTT.

This chain links TRBV5-1 with TRBJ2-7, with 10 bases identical to TRBD1. Trimming took 3 bases from V and 3 from J; bases not matched to a gene: 3. Per the germline V gene, CDR1 is SGHRS and CDR2 is YFSETQ. The CDR3 contains 14 residues. CDR3 DNA: TGCGCCAGCAGCTACGGGACAGGGGTCTACGAGCAGTACTTC. It yields the protein CASSYGTGVYEQYF.

In this sample, this clone turned up a few times. The chain links TRBV6-4 to TRBJ1-1, with D unclear. CDR3 length: 13 amino acids. Trimming took 6 bases from V and 1 from J, leaving 9 bases between them. Germline values: CDR1 MRHNA, CDR2 SNTAGT. Written as DNA, the CDR3 is TGTGCCAGCAGAGGTAGTGGGAACACTGAAGCTTTCTTT. Its translation is CASRGSGNTEAFF.

This clone came up many times. V and J are TRBV7-9 and TRBJ2-3; 8 bases fit TRBD1. V lost 5 bases and J lost 9; bases outside the gene matches: 13. The germline CDR1 and CDR2 sequences are SEHNR and FQNEAQ (reference sequence). The CDR3 extends over 15 amino acids. CDR3 bases: TGTGCCAGCAGCCTAAGTTCTTCCGGACAGGGAACGCAGTATTTT. This translates into CASSLSSSGQGTQYF.

This chain links TRBV5-6 with TRBJ2-5; the match to TRBD2 covers 7 bases. V was clipped by 4 bases and J by 4 bases; unmatched bases: 7. In germline, CDR1 is SGHDT, CDR2 YYEEEE. CDR3 length: 14 residues. The CDR3 sequence: CASSGRTRGETQYF. The CDR3 DNA is TGTGCCAGCAGCGGGAGGACTAGGGGAGAGACCCAGTACTTC.

The chain links TRBV10-3 to TRBJ2-7; D perhaps matches TRBD1 (5 bases). V lost 10 bases and J 3 bases, leaving 10 bases between the germline ends. CDR3 size: 11 residues. Per the germline V gene, CDR1 is ENHRY and CDR2 is SYGVKD. CDR3 DNA sequence: TGTGCCAGCGGACAACTCTACGAGCAGTACTTC. Its protein product is CASGQLYEQYF.

This clone was counted many times. The V gene is TRBV28, the J gene TRBJ1-4, with D unresolved. The ends were cut back, 5 bases at V and 8 bases at J, with 9 bases in the middle. Per germline, CDR1 MDHEN and CDR2 SYDVKM. The CDR3 is 12 amino acids. The CDR3 nucleotides read TGTGCCAGCAGTGCGAAACCGGAAAAACTGTTTTTT. This gives the protein CASSAKPEKLFF.

This clone was detected only a few times. The chain carries TRBV30 and TRBJ1-2; D not certain. The CDR3 extends over 12 amino acids. Germline CDR1 GTSNPN, CDR2 SVGIG (reference sequence). Trimming pared 1 base from V and 4 bases from J, leaving 7 bases between. CDR3 DNA: TGTGCCTGGAGTGGGCGGTTCTATGGCTACACCTTC. Residues: CAWSGRFYGYTF.